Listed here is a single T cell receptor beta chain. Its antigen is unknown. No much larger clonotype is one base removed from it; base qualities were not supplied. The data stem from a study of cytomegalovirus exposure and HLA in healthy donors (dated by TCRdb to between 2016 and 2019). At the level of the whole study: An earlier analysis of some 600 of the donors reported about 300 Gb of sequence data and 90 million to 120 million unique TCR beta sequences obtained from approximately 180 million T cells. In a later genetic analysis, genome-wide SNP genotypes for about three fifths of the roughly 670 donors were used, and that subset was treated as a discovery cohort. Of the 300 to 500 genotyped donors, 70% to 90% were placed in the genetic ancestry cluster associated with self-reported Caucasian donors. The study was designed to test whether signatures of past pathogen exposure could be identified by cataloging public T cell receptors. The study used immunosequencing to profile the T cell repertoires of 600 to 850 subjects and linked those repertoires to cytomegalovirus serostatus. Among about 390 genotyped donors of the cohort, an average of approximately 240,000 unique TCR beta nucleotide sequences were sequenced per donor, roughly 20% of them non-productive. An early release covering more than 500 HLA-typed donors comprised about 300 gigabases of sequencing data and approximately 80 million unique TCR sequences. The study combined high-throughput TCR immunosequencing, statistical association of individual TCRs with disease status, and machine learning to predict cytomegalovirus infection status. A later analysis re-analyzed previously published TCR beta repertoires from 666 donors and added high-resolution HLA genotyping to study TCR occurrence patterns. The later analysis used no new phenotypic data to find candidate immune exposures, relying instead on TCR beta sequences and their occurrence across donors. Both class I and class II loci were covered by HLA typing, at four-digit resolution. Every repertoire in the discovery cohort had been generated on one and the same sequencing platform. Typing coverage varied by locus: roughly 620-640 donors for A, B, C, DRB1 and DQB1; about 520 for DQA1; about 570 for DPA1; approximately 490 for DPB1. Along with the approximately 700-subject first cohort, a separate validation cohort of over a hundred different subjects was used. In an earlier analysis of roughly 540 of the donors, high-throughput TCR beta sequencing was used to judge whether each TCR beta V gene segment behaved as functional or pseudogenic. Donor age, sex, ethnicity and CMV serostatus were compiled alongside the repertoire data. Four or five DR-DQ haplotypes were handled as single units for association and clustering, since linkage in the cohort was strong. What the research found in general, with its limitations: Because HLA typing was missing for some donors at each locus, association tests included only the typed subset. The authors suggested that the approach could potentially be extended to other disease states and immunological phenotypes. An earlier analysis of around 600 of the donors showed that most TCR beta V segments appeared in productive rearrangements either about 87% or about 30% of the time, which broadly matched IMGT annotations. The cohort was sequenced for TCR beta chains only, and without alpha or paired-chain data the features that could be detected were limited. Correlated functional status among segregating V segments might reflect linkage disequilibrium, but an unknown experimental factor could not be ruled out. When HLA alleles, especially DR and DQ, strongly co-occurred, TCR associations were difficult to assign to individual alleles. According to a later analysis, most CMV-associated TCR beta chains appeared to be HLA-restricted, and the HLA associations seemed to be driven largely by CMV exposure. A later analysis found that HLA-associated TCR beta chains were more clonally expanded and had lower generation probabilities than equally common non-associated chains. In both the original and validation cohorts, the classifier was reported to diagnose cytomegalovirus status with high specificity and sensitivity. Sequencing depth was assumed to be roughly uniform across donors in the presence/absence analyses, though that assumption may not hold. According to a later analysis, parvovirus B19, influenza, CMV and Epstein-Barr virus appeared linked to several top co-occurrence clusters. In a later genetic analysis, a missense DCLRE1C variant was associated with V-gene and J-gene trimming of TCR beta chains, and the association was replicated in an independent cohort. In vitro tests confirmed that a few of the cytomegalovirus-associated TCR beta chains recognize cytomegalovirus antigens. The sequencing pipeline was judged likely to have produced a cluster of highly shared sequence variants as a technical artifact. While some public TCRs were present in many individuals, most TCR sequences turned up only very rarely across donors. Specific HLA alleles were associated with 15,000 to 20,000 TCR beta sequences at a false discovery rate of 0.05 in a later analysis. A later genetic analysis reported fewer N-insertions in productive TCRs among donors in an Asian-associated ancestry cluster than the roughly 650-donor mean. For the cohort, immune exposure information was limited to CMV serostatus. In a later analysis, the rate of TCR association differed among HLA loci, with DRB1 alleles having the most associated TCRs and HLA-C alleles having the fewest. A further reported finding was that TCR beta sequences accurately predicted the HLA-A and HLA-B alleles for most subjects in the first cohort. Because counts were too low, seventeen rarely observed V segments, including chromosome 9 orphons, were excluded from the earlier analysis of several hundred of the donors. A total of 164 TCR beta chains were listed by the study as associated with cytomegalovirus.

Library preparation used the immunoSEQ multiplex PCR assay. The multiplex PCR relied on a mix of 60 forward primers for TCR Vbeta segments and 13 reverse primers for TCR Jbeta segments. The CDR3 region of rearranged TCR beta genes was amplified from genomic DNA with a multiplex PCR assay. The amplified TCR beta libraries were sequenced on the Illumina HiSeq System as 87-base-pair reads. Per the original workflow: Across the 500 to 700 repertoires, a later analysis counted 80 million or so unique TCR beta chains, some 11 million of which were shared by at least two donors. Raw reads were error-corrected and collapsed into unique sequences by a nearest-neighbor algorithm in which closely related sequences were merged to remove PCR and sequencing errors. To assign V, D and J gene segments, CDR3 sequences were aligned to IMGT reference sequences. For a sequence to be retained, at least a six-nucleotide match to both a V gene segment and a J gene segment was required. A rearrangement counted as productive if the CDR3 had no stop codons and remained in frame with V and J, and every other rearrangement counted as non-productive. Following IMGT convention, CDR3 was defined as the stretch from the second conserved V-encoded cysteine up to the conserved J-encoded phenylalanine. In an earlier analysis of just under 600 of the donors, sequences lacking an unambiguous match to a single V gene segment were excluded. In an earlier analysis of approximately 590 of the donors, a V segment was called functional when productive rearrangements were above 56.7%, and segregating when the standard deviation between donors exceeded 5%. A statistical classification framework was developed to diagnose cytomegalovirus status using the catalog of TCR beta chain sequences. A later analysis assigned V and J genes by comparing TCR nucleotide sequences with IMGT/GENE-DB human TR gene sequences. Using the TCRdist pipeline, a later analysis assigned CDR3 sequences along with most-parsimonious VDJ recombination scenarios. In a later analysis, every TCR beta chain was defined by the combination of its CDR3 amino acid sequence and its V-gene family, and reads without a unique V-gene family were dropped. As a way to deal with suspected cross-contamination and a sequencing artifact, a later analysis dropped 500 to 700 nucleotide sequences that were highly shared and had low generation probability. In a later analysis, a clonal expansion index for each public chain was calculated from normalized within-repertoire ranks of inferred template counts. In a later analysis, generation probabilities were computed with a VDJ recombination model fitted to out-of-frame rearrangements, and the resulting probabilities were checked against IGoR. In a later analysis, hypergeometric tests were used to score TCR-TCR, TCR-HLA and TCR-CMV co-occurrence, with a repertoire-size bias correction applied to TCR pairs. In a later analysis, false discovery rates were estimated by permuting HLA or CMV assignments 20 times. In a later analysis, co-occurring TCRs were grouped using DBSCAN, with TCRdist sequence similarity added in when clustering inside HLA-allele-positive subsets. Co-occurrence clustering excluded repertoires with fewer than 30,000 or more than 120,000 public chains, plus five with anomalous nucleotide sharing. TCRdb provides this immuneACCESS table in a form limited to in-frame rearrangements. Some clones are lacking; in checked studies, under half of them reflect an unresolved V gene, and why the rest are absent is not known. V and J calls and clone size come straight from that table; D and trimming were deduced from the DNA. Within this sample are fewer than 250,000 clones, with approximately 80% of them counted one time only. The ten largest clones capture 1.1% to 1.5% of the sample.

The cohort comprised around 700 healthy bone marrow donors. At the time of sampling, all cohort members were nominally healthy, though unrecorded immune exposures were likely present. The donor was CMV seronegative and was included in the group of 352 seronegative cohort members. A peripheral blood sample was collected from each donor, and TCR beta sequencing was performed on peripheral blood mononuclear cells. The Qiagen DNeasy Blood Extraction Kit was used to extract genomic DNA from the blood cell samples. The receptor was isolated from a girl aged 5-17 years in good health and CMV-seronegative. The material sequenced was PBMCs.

The DNA sequence is given as TGTGCCAGCAGCTTCTATTGGGGGACAGGGATAAGCTACGAGCAGTACTTC. This gives the protein CASSFYWGTGISYEQYF. Rearrangement joined TRBV7-9 to TRBJ2-7, with 9 central nucleotides matching TRBD1. Via the germline V gene (reference sequence), CDR1 is SEHNR and CDR2 FQNEAQ. Measured from the cysteine to the phenylalanine, the CDR3 is 17 residues long. Only the CDR3 part of the read is kept: 51 bases, read in frame from the first base. The germline V end is reduced by 3 bases and the J end by 3 bases; junction bases left unmatched: 12.